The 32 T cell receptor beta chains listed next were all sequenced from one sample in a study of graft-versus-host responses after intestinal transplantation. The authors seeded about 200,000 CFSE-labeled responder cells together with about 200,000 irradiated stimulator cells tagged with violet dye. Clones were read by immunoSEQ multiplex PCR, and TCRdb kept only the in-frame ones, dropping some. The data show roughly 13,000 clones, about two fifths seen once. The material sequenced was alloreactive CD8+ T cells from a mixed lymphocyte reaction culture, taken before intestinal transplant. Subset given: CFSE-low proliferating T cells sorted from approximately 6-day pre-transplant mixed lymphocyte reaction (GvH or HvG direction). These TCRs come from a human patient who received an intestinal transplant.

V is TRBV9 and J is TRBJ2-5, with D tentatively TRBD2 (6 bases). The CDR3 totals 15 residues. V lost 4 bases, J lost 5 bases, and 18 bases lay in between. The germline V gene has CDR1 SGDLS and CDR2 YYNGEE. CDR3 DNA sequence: TGTGCCAGCAGCCCGGCGGGACTCCCAGGGGAGACCCAGTACTTC. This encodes CASSPAGLPGETQYF.

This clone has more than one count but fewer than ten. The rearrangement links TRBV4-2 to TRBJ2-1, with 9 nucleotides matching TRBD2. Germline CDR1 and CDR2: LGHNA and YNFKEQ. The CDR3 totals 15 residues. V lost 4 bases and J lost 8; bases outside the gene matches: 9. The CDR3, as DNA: TGTGCCAGCAGCCTACAGCGGGAGGTATTCTATGAGCAGTTCTTC. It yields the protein CASSLQREVFYEQFF.

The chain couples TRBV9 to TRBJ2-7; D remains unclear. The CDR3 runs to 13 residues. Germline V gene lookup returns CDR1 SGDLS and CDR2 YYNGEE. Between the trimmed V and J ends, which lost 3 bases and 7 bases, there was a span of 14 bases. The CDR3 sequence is CASSGANSWEQYF. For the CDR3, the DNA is TGTGCCAGCAGCGGGGCGAACAGCTGGGAGCAGTACTTC.

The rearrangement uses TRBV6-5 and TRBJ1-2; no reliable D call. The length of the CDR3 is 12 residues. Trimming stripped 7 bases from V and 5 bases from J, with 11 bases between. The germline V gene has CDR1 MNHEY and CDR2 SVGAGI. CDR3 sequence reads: CASTNGGYGYTF. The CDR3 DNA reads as TGTGCCAGCACCAACGGAGGGTATGGCTACACCTTC.

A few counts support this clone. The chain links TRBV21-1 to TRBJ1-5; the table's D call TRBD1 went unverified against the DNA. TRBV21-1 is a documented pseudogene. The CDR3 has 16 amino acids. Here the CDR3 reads CASSRHRGRGNQPQHF. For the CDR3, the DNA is TGTGCCAGCAGCAGGCACAGGGGTAGGGGCAATCAGCCCCAGCATTTT.

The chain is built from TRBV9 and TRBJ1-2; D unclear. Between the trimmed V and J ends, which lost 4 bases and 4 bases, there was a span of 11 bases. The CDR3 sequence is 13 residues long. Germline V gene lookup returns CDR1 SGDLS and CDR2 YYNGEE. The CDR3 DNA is TGTGCCAGCAGCCCCGGAGGCTCCTATGGCTACACCTTC. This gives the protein CASSPGGSYGYTF. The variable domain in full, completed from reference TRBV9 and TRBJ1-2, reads DSGVTQTPKHLITATGQRVTLRCSPRSGDLSVYWYQQSLDQGLQFLIQYYNGEERAKGNILERFSAQQFPDLHSELNLSSLELGDSALYFCASSPGGSYGYTFGSGTRLTVV.

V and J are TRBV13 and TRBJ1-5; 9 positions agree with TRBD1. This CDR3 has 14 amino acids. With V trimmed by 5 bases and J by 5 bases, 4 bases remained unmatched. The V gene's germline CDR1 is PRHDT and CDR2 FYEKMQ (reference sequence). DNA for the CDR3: TGTGCCAGCAGCCAGGGGACAGGGCATCAGCCCCAGCATTTT. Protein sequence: CASSQGTGHQPQHF.

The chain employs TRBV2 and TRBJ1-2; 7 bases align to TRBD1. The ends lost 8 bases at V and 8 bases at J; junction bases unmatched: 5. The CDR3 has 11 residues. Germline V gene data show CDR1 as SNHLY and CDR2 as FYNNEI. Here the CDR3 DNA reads TGTGCCAGCCCGACAGGGCGCGGCTACACCTTC. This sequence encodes CASPTGRGYTF.

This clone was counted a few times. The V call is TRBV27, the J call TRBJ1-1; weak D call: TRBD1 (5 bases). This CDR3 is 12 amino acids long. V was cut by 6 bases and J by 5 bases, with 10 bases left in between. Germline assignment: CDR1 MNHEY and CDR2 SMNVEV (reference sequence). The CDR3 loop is CASRTGGTEAFF. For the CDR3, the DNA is TGTGCCAGCAGAACCGGGGGAACTGAAGCTTTCTTT.

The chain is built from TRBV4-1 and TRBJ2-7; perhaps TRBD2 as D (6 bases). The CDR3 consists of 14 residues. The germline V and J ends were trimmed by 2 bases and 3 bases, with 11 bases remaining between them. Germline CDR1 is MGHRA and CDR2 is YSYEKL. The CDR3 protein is CASSQTGTDYEQYF. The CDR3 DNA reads TGCGCCAGCAGCCAAACCGGGACTGACTACGAGCAGTACTTC.

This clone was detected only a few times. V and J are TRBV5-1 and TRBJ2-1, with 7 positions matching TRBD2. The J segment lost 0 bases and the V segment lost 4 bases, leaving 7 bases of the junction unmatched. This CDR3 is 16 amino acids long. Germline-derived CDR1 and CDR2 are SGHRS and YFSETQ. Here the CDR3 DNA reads TGCGCCAGCAGCCCTTGGGGGGGGAGCTCCTACAATGAGCAGTTCTTC. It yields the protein CASSPWGGSSYNEQFF.

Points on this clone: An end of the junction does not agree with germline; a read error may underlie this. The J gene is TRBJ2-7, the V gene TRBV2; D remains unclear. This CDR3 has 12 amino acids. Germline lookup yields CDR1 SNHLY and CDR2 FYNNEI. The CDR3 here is CASSPTEYAQYF. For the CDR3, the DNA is TGTGCCAGCAGTCCTACAGAGTACGCGCAGTACTTC.

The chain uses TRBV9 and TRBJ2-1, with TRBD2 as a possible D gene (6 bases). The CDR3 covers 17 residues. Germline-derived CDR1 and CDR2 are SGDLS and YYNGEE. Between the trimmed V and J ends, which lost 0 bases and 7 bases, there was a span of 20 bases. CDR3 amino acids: CASSVEGAGLPNNEQFF. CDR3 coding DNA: TGTGCCAGCAGCGTAGAGGGAGCGGGTTTACCTAATAATGAGCAGTTCTTC.

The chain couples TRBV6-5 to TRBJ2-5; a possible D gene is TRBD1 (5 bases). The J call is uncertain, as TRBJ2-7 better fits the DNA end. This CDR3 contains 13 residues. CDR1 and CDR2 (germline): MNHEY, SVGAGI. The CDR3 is CASSARRAYEQYF. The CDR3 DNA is TGTGCCAGCAGTGCTCGCAGGGCCTACGAGCAGTACTTC.

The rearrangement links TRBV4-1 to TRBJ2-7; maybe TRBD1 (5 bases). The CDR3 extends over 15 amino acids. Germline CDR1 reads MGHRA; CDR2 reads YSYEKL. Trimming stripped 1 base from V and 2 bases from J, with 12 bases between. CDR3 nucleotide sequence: TGCGCCAGCAGCCAAGTAATAGACAGTGCCTACGAGCAGTACTTC. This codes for CASSQVIDSAYEQYF.

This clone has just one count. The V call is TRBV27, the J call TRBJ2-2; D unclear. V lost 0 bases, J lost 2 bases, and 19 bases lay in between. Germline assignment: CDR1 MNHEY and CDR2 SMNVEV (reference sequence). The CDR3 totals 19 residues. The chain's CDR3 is CASSLSIIAIINNTGELFF. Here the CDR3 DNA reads TGTGCCAGCAGTTTATCGATCATTGCGATCATCAATAACACCGGGGAGCTGTTTTTT.

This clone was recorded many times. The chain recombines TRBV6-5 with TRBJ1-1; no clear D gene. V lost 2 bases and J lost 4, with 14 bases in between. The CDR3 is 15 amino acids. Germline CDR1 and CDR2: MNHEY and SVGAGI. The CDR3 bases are TGTGCCAGCAGTTACGGTGTCTACGATGGCACTGAAGCTTTCTTT. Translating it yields CASSYGVYDGTEAFF.

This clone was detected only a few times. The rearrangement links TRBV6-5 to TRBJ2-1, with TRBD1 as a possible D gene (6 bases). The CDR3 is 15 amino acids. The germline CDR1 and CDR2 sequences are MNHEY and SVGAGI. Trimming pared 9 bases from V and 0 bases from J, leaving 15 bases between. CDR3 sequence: CASEGQPGSYNEQFF. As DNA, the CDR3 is TGTGCCAGTGAAGGACAGCCAGGCTCCTACAATGAGCAGTTCTTC.

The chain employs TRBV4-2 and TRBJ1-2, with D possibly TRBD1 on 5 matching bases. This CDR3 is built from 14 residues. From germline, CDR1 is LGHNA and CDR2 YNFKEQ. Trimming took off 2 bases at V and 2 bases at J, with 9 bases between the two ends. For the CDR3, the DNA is TGTGCCAGCAGCCAACAGGGAAACAACTATGGCTACACCTTC. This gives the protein CASSQQGNNYGYTF.

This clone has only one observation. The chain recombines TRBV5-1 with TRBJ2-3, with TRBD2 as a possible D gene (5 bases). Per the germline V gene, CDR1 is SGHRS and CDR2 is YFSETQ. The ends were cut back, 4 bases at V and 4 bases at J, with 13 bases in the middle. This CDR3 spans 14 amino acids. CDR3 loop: CASSEEEEADTQYF. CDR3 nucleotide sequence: TGCGCCAGCAGCGAAGAGGAGGAGGCAGATACGCAGTATTTT.

The CDR3 region is CASSEAPGSPLHF. CDR3 in DNA: TGTGCCAGCAGCGAAGCGCCAGGGTCACCCCTCCACTTT. The rearrangement links TRBV7-2 to TRBJ1-6, with a tentative D call TRBD1 (5 bases). The V end lost 5 bases, the J end lost 10 bases, and 12 bases lay between the germline ends. The germline gives CDR1 SGHTA, CDR2 FQGNSA. The CDR3 has 13 residues.

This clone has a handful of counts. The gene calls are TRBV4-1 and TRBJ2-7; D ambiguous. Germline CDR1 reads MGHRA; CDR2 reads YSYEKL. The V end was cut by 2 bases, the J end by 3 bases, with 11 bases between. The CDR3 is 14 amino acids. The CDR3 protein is CASSQSLGYYEQYF. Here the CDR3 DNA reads TGCGCCAGCAGCCAATCCCTCGGGTACTACGAGCAGTACTTC.

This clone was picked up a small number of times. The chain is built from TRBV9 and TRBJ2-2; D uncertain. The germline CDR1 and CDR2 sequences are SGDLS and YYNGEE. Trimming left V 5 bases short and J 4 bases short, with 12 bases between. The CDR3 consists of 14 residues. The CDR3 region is CASRQDLTTGELFF. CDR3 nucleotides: TGTGCCAGCAGACAAGACTTGACCACCGGGGAGCTGTTTTTT. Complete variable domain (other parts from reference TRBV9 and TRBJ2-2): DSGVTQTPKHLITATGQRVTLRCSPRSGDLSVYWYQQSLDQGLQFLIQYYNGEERAKGNILERFSAQQFPDLHSELNLSSLELGDSALYFCASRQDLTTGELFFGEGSRLTVL.

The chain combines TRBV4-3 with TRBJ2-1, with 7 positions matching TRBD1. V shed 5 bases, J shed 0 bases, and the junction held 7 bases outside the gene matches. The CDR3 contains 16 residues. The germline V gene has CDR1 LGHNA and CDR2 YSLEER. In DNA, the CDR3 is TGCGCCAGCAGCGAGACCGGGACAGCCTCCTACAATGAGCAGTTCTTC. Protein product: CASSETGTASYNEQFF.

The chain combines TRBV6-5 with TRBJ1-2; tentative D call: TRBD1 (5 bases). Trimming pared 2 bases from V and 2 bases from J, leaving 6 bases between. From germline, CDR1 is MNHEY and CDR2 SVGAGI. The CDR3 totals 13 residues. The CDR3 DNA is TGTGCCAGCAGTTACAACAGGAACTATGGCTACACCTTC. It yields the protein CASSYNRNYGYTF.

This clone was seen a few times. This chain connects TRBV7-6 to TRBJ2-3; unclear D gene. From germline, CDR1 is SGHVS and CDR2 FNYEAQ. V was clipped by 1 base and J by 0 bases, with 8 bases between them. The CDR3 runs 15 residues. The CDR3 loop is CASSLEPSSTDTQYF. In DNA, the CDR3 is TGTGCCAGCAGCTTAGAACCTAGTAGCACAGATACGCAGTATTTT.

CDR3 in amino acids: CASSHQGGSSYEQYF. In DNA form, the CDR3 reads TGCGCCAGCAGCCATCAGGGGGGTAGCTCCTACGAGCAGTACTTC. The rearrangement links TRBV4-1 to TRBJ2-7; D may be TRBD1 (7 bases). Germline CDR1 MGHRA, CDR2 YSYEKL. The V and J ends lost 3 bases and 0 bases respectively, with 12 bases between them. The CDR3 covers 15 residues.

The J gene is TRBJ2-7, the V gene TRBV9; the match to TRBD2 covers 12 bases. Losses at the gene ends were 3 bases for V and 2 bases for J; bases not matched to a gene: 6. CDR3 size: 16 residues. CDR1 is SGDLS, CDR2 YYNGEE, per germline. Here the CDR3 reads CASSATGLAGPYEQYF. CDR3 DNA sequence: TGTGCCAGCAGCGCCACGGGACTAGCGGGTCCCTACGAGCAGTACTTC.

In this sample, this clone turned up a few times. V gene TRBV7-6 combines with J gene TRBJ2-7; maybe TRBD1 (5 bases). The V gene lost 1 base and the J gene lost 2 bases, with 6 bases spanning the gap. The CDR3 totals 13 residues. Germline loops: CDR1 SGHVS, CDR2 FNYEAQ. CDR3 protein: CASSLGTTYEQYF. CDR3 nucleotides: TGTGCCAGCAGCTTAGGGACAACCTACGAGCAGTACTTC.

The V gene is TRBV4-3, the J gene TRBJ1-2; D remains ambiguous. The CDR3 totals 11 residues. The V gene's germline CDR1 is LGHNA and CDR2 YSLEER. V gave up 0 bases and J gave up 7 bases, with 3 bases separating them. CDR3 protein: CASSQDSGYTF. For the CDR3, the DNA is TGCGCCAGCAGCCAAGACAGTGGCTACACCTTC.

The CDR3 nucleotides read TGTGCCAGCAGCTTAGTCGGGTCCCACTCTGGAAACACCATATATTTT. Its translation is CASSLVGSHSGNTIYF. The gene calls are TRBV7-9 and TRBJ1-3; D is unclear. The CDR3 has 16 residues. Per the germline V gene, CDR1 is SEHNR and CDR2 is FQNEAQ (reference sequence). Deletions cut 1 base from V and 0 bases from J, with 10 bases between.

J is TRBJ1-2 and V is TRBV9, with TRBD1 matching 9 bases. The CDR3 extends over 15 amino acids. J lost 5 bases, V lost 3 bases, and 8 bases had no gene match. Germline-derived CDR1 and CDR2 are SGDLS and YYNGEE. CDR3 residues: CASSDRTGEWYGYTF. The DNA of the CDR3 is TGTGCCAGCAGCGACCGGACAGGGGAGTGGTATGGCTACACCTTC.